These 15 T cell receptor beta chains were all obtained from the same sample, sequenced in a study of beta chain features in type 1 diabetes. The entirety of the isolated RNA underwent reverse transcription, so expressed TCRB transcripts were sequenced. The method was immunoSEQ multiplex PCR; TCRdb's version includes in-frame clones alone and lacks a portion of them. The table lists roughly 250,000 clones, around 20% of them singletons, with 0.028% in the top ten. The antigens of these receptors remain unknown. Study conclusions and caveats: People with Type 1 diabetes carried modestly yet significantly shorter TCRB CDR3s in all four CD4+ subsets.

The sample consisted of naive CD4+ T cells from blood. Source of these receptors: a middle-aged woman with type 1 diabetes.

This chain joins TRBV11-1 and TRBJ1-1, with no clear D. Trimming removed 3 bases at V and 3 bases at J, with 8 bases between. This CDR3 is 13 amino acids long. CDR1 SGHAT and CDR2 FQDESV come from the germline V gene (reference sequence). The CDR3 sequence: CASSFSGDTEAFF. The CDR3, as DNA: TGTGCCAGCAGCTTCTCCGGGGACACTGAAGCTTTCTTT.

The sample holds a few counts of this clone. This chain links TRBV29-1 with TRBJ1-1; tentatively, D is TRBD1 (5 bases). The germline V gene encodes CDR1 SQVTM and CDR2 ANQGSEA. V was shortened by 8 bases and J by 3 bases, with 19 bases between the two germline ends. CDR3 length: 14 amino acids. The CDR3 region is CSPGRPVGDTEAFF. CDR3 DNA: TGCAGCCCTGGCCGTCCGGTAGGGGACACTGAAGCTTTCTTT.

This sequence joins TRBV10-3 and TRBJ1-5; D is ambiguous. Deletions cut 4 bases from V and 0 bases from J, with 7 bases between. The CDR3 has 14 residues. Germline CDR1 and CDR2: ENHRY and SYGVKD. CDR3 nucleotides: TGTGCCATCAGTGTTGAAGCTAGCAATCAGCCCCAGCATTTT. Translating it yields CAISVEASNQPQHF.

The chain employs TRBV19 and TRBJ2-2; no definite D call. The length of the CDR3 is 11 residues. Trimming pared 5 bases from V and 12 bases from J, leaving 10 bases between. CDR1 and CDR2 from the germline V gene are LNHDA and SQIVND (reference sequence). The CDR3 protein is CASSGPLKLFF. The CDR3 nucleotides are TGTGCCAGTAGTGGCCCGCTGAAGCTGTTTTTT. The whole variable domain, remainder taken from reference TRBV19 and TRBJ2-2, is DGGITQSPKYLFRKEGQNVTLSCEQNLNHDAMYWYRQDPGQGLRLIYYSQIVNDFQKGDIAEGYSVSREKKESFPLTVTSAQKNPTAFYLCASSGPLKLFFGEGSRLTVL.

The chain is built from TRBV5-4 and TRBJ2-1, with 9 bases matching TRBD1. Germline values: CDR1 SGHNT, CDR2 YYREEE (reference sequence). J gave up 6 bases and V 3 bases, and 4 bases lay outside the gene matches. The CDR3 totals 14 residues. The CDR3 sequence is CASSWDRAGNEQFF. CDR3 DNA sequence: TGTGCCAGCAGCTGGGACAGGGCCGGCAATGAGCAGTTCTTC.

The chain is built from TRBV7-8 and TRBJ1-1, with a tentative D call TRBD1 (5 bases). The CDR3 consists of 15 residues. Germline CDR1 and CDR2: SGHVS and FQNEAQ. With 1 base removed from V and 1 base from J, the gap between germline ends came to 10 bases. For the CDR3, the DNA is TGTGCCAGCAGCTTAGTGTCGACAGCGAACACTGAAGCTTTCTTT. Its protein product is CASSLVSTANTEAFF.

This chain uses TRBV25-1 with TRBJ2-7; 10 positions agree with TRBD1. This CDR3 comprises 15 residues. Trimming took 4 bases from V and 6 from J; bases not matched to a gene: 9. Germline loops: CDR1 MGHDK, CDR2 SYGVNS. The DNA of the CDR3 is TGTGCCAGCAGTGTTTGGGACAGGGGAGTGAGCGAGCAGTACTTC. It is translated as CASSVWDRGVSEQYF.

This chain uses TRBV28 with TRBJ2-5, with 9 bases that match TRBD2. Germline assignment: CDR1 MDHEN and CDR2 SYDVKM. V shed 6 bases and J 4 bases; nucleotides not matched to a gene: 3. The CDR3 consists of 13 residues. Here the CDR3 reads CASRVSGGETQYF. The DNA of the CDR3 is TGTGCCAGCAGGGTTAGCGGGGGAGAGACCCAGTACTTC.

The chain couples TRBV30 to TRBJ1-2, with 8 bases lining up with TRBD1. Per the germline V gene, CDR1 is GTSNPN and CDR2 is SVGIG (reference sequence). The CDR3 contains 15 residues. J lost 7 bases, V lost 2 bases, and 12 bases had no gene match. CDR3 in DNA: TGTGCCTGGAGTTACGGACAGGGAGGATGGTCTGGCTACACCTTC. Translation: CAWSYGQGGWSGYTF. Variable domain in full (rest from reference TRBV30 and TRBJ1-2): SQTIHQWPATLVQPVGSPLSLECTVEGTSNPNLYWYRQAAGRGLQLLFYSVGIGQISSEVPQNLSASRPQDRQFILSSKKLLLSDSGFYLCAWSYGQGGWSGYTFGSGTRLTVV.

This clone was recorded a few times. The chain has TRBV4-1 and TRBJ2-7; 14 bases align to TRBD2. The CDR3 runs 15 residues. Trimming cost V 3 bases and J 5 bases; bases outside gene matches: 3. CDR1 and CDR2 from the germline V gene are MGHRA and YSYEKL. In DNA, the CDR3 is TGCGCCAGCAGCCACAGACTAGCGGGGGGGCACGAGCAGTACTTC. This gives the protein CASSHRLAGGHEQYF.

This clone was counted only a few times. The V gene is TRBV5-4, the J gene TRBJ2-7; a weak D match, TRBD2 (6 bases). Between the trimmed V and J ends, which lost 0 bases and 2 bases, there was a span of 12 bases. The CDR3 consists of 15 residues. In germline, CDR1 is SGHNT, CDR2 YYREEE (reference sequence). The CDR3 sequence: CASSLDGGNTYEQYF. CDR3 DNA: TGTGCCAGCAGCTTGGACGGCGGGAACACCTACGAGCAGTACTTC.

The V and J genes are TRBV7-3 and TRBJ2-5; TRBD2 is a possible D gene (5 bases). This CDR3 contains 13 residues. V dropped 3 bases and J dropped 5 bases, with 10 bases sitting between them. Looked up from germline, CDR1 is SGHTA and CDR2 is FQGTGA. CDR3 bases: TGTGCCAGCAGCTTGAGTCCGGGGGAGACCCAGTACTTC. Encoded protein: CASSLSPGETQYF.

The chain employs TRBV7-9 and TRBJ2-4; D is possibly TRBD1 (7 bases). V shed 6 bases and J shed 6 bases, with 15 bases lying between them. This CDR3 is 14 amino acids long. Germline CDR1 SEHNR, CDR2 FQNEAQ (reference sequence). The CDR3 spells CASSSGQEGNIQYF. The DNA for the CDR3 is TGTGCCAGCAGTTCCGGACAGGAGGGAAACATTCAGTACTTC.

The gene calls are TRBV28 and TRBJ2-7, with TRBD2 matching over 14 bases. V dropped 4 bases and J dropped 7; count of bases not matched to a gene: 9. Germline CDR1 reads MDHEN; CDR2 reads SYDVKM. The CDR3 covers 16 residues. In nucleotides, the CDR3 is TGTGCCAGCAGTTCCCCGGGACTAGCGGGAGTAGGGGAGCAGTACTTC. This gives the protein CASSSPGLAGVGEQYF.

The chain recombines TRBV29-1 with TRBJ1-1; tentatively, D is TRBD1 (5 bases). This CDR3 has 12 amino acids. CDR1 is SQVTM, CDR2 ANQGSEA, per germline. V lost 7 bases and J lost 6, with 15 bases in between. This CDR3 is CSGRRGEPEAFF. CDR3 nucleotide sequence: TGCAGCGGTAGGCGGGGGGAACCTGAAGCTTTCTTT.